The text below deals with one TCR beta chain. Germline loops: CDR1 SEHNR, CDR2 FQNEAQ (reference sequence). V was cut by 5 bases and J by 2 bases, with 13 bases left in between. There are 14 residues in the CDR3. A second PCR of roughly 7 to 11 cycles used a sample-barcoded 5' primer and a J-beta primer mix. CDR3-containing paired-end reads numbering at least 2.5 million came from each sample. TCRdb passed the 5' RACE reads through MiXCR, listing each CDR3 protein once. The sample consists of over a million distinct CDR3 sequences, more than 40% of them appearing once. The data originate from a study of blood T cells in healthy people across ages.

Material for sequencing was blood. The chain employs TRBV7-9 and TRBJ2-7, with D perhaps matching TRBD2 (5 bases). The source is a woman between 55 and 75 years old in good health. The CDR3, as DNA: TGTGCCAGCAGCGCGGCCGGGGTGCCCTACGAGCAGTACTTC. Protein sequence: CASSAAGVPYEQYF. The full variable domain, its missing parts supplied by reference TRBV7-9 and TRBJ2-7, is DTGVSQNPRHKITKRGQNVTFRCDPISEHNRLYWYRQTLGQGPEFLTYFQNEAQLEKSRLLSDRFSAERPKGSFSTLEIQRTEQGDSAMYLCASSAAGVPYEQYFGPGTRLTVT.